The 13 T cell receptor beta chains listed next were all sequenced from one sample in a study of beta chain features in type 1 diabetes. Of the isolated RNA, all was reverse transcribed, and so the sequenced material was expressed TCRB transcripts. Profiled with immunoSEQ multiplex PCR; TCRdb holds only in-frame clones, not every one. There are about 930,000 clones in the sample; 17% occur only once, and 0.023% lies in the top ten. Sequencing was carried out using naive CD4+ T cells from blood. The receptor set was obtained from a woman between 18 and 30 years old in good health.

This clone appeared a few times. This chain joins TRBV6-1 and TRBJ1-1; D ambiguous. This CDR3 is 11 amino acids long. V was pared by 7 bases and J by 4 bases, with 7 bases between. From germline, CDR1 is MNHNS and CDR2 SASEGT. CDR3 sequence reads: CASIGRTEAFF. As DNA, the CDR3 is TGTGCCAGCATCGGACGCACTGAAGCTTTCTTT.

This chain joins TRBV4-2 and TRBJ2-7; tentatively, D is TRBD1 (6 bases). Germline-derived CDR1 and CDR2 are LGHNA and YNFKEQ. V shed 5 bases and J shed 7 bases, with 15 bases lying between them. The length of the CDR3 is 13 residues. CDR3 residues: CASSSTGRNEQYF. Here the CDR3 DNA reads TGTGCCAGCAGCTCGACAGGTAGGAATGAGCAGTACTTC.

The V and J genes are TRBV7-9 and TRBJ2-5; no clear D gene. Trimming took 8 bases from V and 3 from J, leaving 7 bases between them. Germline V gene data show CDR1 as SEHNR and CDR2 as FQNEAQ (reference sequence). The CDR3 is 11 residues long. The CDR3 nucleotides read TGTGCCAGCGGCCAAAAAGAGACCCAGTACTTC. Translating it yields CASGQKETQYF.

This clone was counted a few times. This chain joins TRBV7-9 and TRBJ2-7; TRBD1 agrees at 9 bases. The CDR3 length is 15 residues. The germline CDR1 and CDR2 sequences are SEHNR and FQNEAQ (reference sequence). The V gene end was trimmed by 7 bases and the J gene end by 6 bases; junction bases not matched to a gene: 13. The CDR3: CASNPGQGTYGEQYF. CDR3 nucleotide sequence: TGTGCCAGCAACCCCGGACAGGGGACGTATGGCGAGCAGTACTTC.

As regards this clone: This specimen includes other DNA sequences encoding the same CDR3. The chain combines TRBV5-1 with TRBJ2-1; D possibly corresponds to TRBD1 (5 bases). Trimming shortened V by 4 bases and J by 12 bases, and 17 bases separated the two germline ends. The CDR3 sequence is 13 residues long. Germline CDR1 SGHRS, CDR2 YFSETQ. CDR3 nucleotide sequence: TGCGCCAGCAGCGCCCAACCCGACAGAGGGCAGTTCTTC. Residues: CASSAQPDRGQFF. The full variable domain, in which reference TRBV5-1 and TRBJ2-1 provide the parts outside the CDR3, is KAGVTQTPRYLIKTRGQQVTLSCSPISGHRSVSWYQQTPGQGLQFLFEYFSETQRNKGNFPGRFSGRQFSNSRSEMNVSTLELGDSALYLCASSAQPDRGQFFGPGTRLTVL.

The chain's CDR3 is CASSLRERETQYF. CDR3 bases: TGTGCCAGCAGTTTGCGGGAACGGGAGACCCAGTACTTC. The chain has TRBV27 and TRBJ2-5, with a weak D call TRBD2 (6 bases). The CDR3 is 13 residues long. Trimming removed 3 bases from V and 5 bases from J, with 10 bases in between. CDR1 is MNHEY and CDR2 is SMNVEV in the germline V gene (reference sequence).

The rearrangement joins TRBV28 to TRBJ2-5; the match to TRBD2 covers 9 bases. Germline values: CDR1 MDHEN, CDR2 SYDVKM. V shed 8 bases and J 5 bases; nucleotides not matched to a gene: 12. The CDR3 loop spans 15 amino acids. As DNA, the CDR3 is TGTGCCAGCGGCGGTGGCGGGAGGGCCCAGGAGACCCAGTACTTC. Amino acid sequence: CASGGGGRAQETQYF.

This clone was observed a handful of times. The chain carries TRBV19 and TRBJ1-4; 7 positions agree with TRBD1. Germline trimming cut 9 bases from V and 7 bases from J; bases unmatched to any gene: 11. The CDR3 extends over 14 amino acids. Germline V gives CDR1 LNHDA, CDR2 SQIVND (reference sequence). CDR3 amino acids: CASSEGDSPEKLFF. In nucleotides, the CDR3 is TGTGCCAGCAGTGAGGGGGACAGCCCTGAAAAACTGTTTTTT.

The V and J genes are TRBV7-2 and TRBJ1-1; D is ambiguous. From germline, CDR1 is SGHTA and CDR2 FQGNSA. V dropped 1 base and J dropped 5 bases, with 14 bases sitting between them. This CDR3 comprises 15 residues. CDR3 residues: CASSLEAVVGTEAFF. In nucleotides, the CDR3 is TGTGCCAGCAGCTTAGAGGCGGTGGTGGGAACTGAAGCTTTCTTT.

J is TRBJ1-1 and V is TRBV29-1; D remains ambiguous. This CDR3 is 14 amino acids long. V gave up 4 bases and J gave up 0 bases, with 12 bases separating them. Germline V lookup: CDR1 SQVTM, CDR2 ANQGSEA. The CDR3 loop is CSVAQVTVNTEAFF. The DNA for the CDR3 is TGCAGCGTTGCCCAGGTAACCGTGAACACTGAAGCTTTCTTT.

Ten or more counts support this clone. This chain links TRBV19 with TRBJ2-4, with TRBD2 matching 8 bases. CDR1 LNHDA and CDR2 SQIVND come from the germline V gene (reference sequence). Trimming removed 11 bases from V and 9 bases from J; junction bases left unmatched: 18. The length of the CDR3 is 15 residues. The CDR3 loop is CASGVSGGPRGIQYF. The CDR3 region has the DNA TGTGCCTCTGGGGTGTCGGGAGGGCCCCGTGGCATTCAGTACTTC.

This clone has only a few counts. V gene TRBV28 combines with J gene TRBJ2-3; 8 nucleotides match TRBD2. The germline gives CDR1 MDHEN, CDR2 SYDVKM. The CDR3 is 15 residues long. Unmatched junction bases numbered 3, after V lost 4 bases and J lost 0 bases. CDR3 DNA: TGTGCCAGCAGTTCAAGCGGGGGAAGCACAGATACGCAGTATTTT. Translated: CASSSSGGSTDTQYF.

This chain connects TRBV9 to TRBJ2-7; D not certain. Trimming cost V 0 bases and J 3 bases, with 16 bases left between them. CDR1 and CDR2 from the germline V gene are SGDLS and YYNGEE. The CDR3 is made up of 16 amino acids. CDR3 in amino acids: CASSVGSSRLSYEQYF. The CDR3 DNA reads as TGTGCCAGCAGCGTAGGGAGCTCTCGGCTGAGCTACGAGCAGTACTTC.